A single sample is the source of the 14 T cell receptor beta chains below, sequenced in a study of blood T cell repertoires in COVID-19 (dated by TCRdb to 2020 to 2021). The library was built by means of the immunoSEQ multiplex PCR assay. TCRdb limited this immuneACCESS table to in-frame rearrangements with V and J called. A share of clones is missing; checked studies link under half to unresolved V genes, and the rest is unexplained. This sample holds approximately 240,000 clones; more than 65% were observed only once. The biggest ten clones account for 3% to 4% of the sample. The sample was peripheral blood. The source is a woman aged 35 to 49 with active or convalescent COVID-19.

This rearrangement joins TRBV19 to TRBJ1-3, with D tentatively TRBD1 (5 bases). The germline gives CDR1 LNHDA, CDR2 SQIVND (reference sequence). The CDR3 loop spans 15 amino acids. The V end was cut by 5 bases, the J end by 1 base, with 12 bases between. This CDR3 reads CASSLYGTSGNTIYF. The CDR3 DNA reads TGTGCCAGTAGTCTCTATGGGACTTCTGGAAACACCATATATTTT.

The V gene is TRBV9, the J gene TRBJ2-5; 13 nucleotides align to TRBD2. V gave up 4 bases and J gave up 5 bases; unmatched junction bases: 8. CDR3 length: 16 amino acids. Germline CDR1 SGDLS, CDR2 YYNGEE. This chain's CDR3 is CASSSRLAGGRETQYF. The CDR3 coding sequence is TGTGCCAGCAGCTCACGACTAGCGGGGGGCCGGGAGACCCAGTACTTC.

The V gene is TRBV19, the J gene TRBJ2-1; 16 bases agree with TRBD2. Germline CDR1 reads LNHDA; CDR2 reads SQIVND (reference sequence). This CDR3 comprises 14 residues. After removal of 5 bases from V and 11 bases from J, the junction contained 3 bases not matched to a gene. This CDR3 is CASSVGLAGGQQFF. The DNA for the CDR3 is TGTGCCAGTAGTGTGGGACTAGCGGGGGGGCAGCAGTTCTTC.

V is TRBV6-5 and J is TRBJ1-2; maybe TRBD1 (5 bases). Germline CDR1 is MNHEY and CDR2 is SVGAGI. CDR3 length: 15 residues. V lost 2 bases and J 2 bases, leaving 12 bases between the germline ends. The CDR3 loop reads CASSYAGTQNYGYTF. CDR3 sequence (DNA): TGTGCCAGCAGTTACGCGGGGACCCAAAACTATGGCTACACCTTC.

The chain employs TRBV9 and TRBJ2-3; the D gene is possibly TRBD1 (6 bases). Trimming took off 3 bases at V and 1 base at J, with 15 bases between the two ends. Germline V gene lookup returns CDR1 SGDLS and CDR2 YYNGEE. This CDR3 spans 16 amino acids. The CDR3 bases are TGTGCCAGCAGCGATGGGACATTTTATCGCACAGATACGCAGTATTTT. Translation: CASSDGTFYRTDTQYF.

In this sample, this clone turned up a few times. The rearrangement uses TRBV7-9 and TRBJ2-7, with TRBD1 matching over 11 bases. Germline V lookup: CDR1 SEHNR, CDR2 FQNEAQ (reference sequence). J gave up 3 bases and V 5 bases, and 6 bases lay outside the gene matches. This CDR3 has 15 residues. CDR3 sequence reads: CASSTSGTGGYEQYF. In DNA form, the CDR3 reads TGTGCCAGCAGCACATCCGGGACAGGGGGCTACGAGCAGTACTTC.

The V call is TRBV28, the J call TRBJ2-2; 16 nucleotides align to TRBD2. The CDR3 is 22 residues long. V dropped 4 bases and J dropped 4; count of bases not matched to a gene: 18. Germline V gene sequence: CDR1 MDHEN, CDR2 SYDVKM. CDR3 nucleotides: TGTGCCAGCAGTTCGTTAGCTAAGGGACTAGCGGGGGGGCATATGGGCACCGGGGAGCTGTTTTTT. This codes for CASSSLAKGLAGGHMGTGELFF. The full variable domain, its missing parts supplied by reference TRBV28 and TRBJ2-2, is DVKVTQSSRYLVKRTGEKVFLECVQDMDHENMFWYRQDPGLGLRLIYFSYDVKMKEKGDIPEGYSVSREKKERFSLILESASTNQTSMYLCASSSLAKGLAGGHMGTGELFFGEGSRLTVL.

V usage is TRBV2 and J usage is TRBJ2-1, with D tentatively TRBD1 (5 bases). CDR3 length: 14 amino acids. The germline CDR1 and CDR2 sequences are SNHLY and FYNNEI. V lost 8 bases and J lost 8, with 19 bases in between. The CDR3 loop reads CASRTTQKGYEQFF. CDR3 bases: TGTGCCAGCCGAACCACCCAGAAGGGGTATGAGCAGTTCTTC.

The CDR3 protein is CASSEGAAYNSPLHF. The DNA of the CDR3 is TGTGCCAGCAGTGAGGGGGCAGCCTATAATTCACCCCTCCACTTT. This chain links TRBV2 with TRBJ1-6; TRBD1 might be the D (6 bases). Germline V CDR1 and CDR2: SNHLY, FYNNEI. With 3 bases removed from V and 2 bases from J, the gap between germline ends came to 8 bases. CDR3 length: 15 amino acids.

The chain links TRBV18 to TRBJ2-1; 9 bases fit TRBD2. Germline V CDR1 and CDR2: KGHSH, LQKENI. The CDR3 runs 16 residues. Germline trimming cut 0 bases from V and 4 bases from J; bases unmatched to any gene: 4. CDR3 DNA: TGTGCCAGCTCACCACCGGCGGGGGGGCCGTACAATGAGCAGTTCTTC. Translation gives CASSPPAGGPYNEQFF.

This clone has just one count. The chain has TRBV7-2 and TRBJ2-1; D possibly corresponds to TRBD2 (7 bases). Trimming pared 0 bases from V and 2 bases from J, leaving 8 bases between. CDR1 is SGHTA, CDR2 FQGNSA, per germline. This CDR3 has 15 residues. CDR3 coding DNA: TGTGCCAGCAGCTTAGCCGGGGGGCCCTACAATGAGCAGTTCTTC. Protein: CASSLAGGPYNEQFF.

The rearrangement joins TRBV7-9 to TRBJ1-6; D may be TRBD1 (5 bases). This CDR3 comprises 14 residues. Germline CDR1 is SEHNR and CDR2 is FQNEAQ (reference sequence). V was cut by 5 bases and J by 5 bases, with 10 bases left in between. DNA for the CDR3: TGTGCCAGCAGCCGGGGGTGGGATAATTCACCCCTCCACTTT. Its translation is CASSRGWDNSPLHF.

The rearrangement uses TRBV5-4 and TRBJ1-3; D uncertain. V gave up 4 bases and J gave up 5 bases, with 16 bases separating them. Germline lookup yields CDR1 SGHNT and CDR2 YYREEE (reference sequence). CDR3 length equals 15 residues. The CDR3 region is CASSNNKTPRNTIYF. CDR3 bases: TGTGCCAGCAGCAACAATAAAACCCCCCGAAACACCATATATTTT.

A few counts support this clone. V is TRBV7-3 and J is TRBJ2-1; 8 bases match TRBD2. J was trimmed by 5 bases and V by 1 base; bases with no gene match: 1. Per germline, CDR1 SGHTA and CDR2 FQGTGA. The CDR3 length is 14 residues. CDR3 protein: CASSLSGGHNEQFF. The DNA of the CDR3 is TGTGCCAGCAGCTTAAGCGGGGGGCACAATGAGCAGTTCTTC.